The next 20 T cell receptor beta chains were all read from a single sample in a study of blood T cell repertoires in COVID-19. Clones were sequenced by immunoSEQ multiplex PCR, and TCRdb holds only the in-frame ones, with some missing. The repertoire holds 400,000 to 450,000 clones, roughly 89% seen once, with roughly 0.76% in the top ten. Specimen: peripheral blood. The receptors derive from a young man with COVID-19, enrolled during active disease.

The V gene is TRBV15, the J gene TRBJ2-7, with TRBD1 identical over 7 bases. The V and J ends lost 0 bases and 6 bases, in that order; junction bases with no gene match: 8. This CDR3 comprises 15 residues. The V gene's germline CDR1 is LNHNV and CDR2 YYDKDF (reference sequence). For the CDR3, the DNA is TGTGCCACCAGCAGAGATTTACAGGGGCGATCCGAGCAGTACTTC. Protein: CATSRDLQGRSEQYF.

This chain connects TRBV5-1 to TRBJ2-1, with D tentatively TRBD2 (5 bases). Trimming cost V 0 bases and J 7 bases, with 14 bases left between them. Germline V lookup: CDR1 SGHRS, CDR2 YFSETQ. The CDR3 has 15 residues. CDR3 loop: CASSLVSGSPNEQFF. In DNA form, the CDR3 reads TGCGCCAGCAGCTTGGTATCGGGGTCCCCAAATGAGCAGTTCTTC.

The chain links TRBV7-6 to TRBJ2-7; 12 bases agree with TRBD2. From germline, CDR1 is SGHVS and CDR2 FNYEAQ. With V trimmed by 1 base and J by 4 bases, 5 bases remained unmatched. This CDR3 comprises 16 residues. The CDR3 spells CASSLGASGRGYEQYF. Written as DNA, the CDR3 is TGTGCCAGCAGCTTAGGCGCTAGCGGGAGGGGGTACGAGCAGTACTTC.

V and J are TRBV25-1 and TRBJ2-2; D is uncertain. Germline V gene sequence: CDR1 MGHDK, CDR2 SYGVNS. Trimming stripped 1 base from V and 6 bases from J, with 9 bases between. This CDR3 is 14 amino acids long. The CDR3 loop reads CASSELTDAGELFF. Written as DNA, the CDR3 is TGTGCCAGCAGTGAATTAACAGACGCCGGGGAGCTGTTTTTT.

The chain carries TRBV18 and TRBJ2-3; 10 bases agree with TRBD2. V was clipped by 0 bases and J by 3 bases; unmatched bases: 0. The CDR3 runs 15 residues. Germline assignment: CDR1 KGHSH and CDR2 LQKENI. The CDR3 DNA is TGTGCCAGCTCACCACCGACTAGCGGGACAGATACGCAGTATTTT. Protein: CASSPPTSGTDTQYF.

The rearrangement links TRBV4-2 to TRBJ2-7; a possible D gene is TRBD2 (5 bases). The CDR3 is 15 residues long. The germline gives CDR1 LGHNA, CDR2 YNFKEQ. The V end lost 1 base, the J end lost 0 bases, and 10 bases lay between the germline ends. This chain's CDR3 is CASSQAYGISYEQYF. For the CDR3, the DNA is TGTGCCAGCAGCCAAGCCTACGGGATCTCCTACGAGCAGTACTTC.

In nucleotides, the CDR3 is TGTGCCAGCACTCCGCACGGGGGGACAGGGTACCCACAGCAGTTCTTC. As protein: CASTPHGGTGYPQQFF. J is TRBJ2-1 and V is TRBV28, with TRBD1 matching 9 bases. Germline assignment: CDR1 MDHEN and CDR2 SYDVKM. The V and J ends lost 7 bases and 11 bases, in that order; junction bases with no gene match: 18. The CDR3 covers 16 residues. The whole variable domain, remainder taken from reference TRBV28 and TRBJ2-1, is DVKVTQSSRYLVKRTGEKVFLECVQDMDHENMFWYRQDPGLGLRLIYFSYDVKMKEKGDIPEGYSVSREKKERFSLILESASTNQTSMYLCASTPHGGTGYPQQFFGPGTRLTVL.

This rearrangement joins TRBV24-1 to TRBJ2-1, with D possibly TRBD2 on 6 matching bases. The V gene lost 8 bases and the J gene lost 0 bases, with 19 bases spanning the gap. CDR1 is KGHDR, CDR2 SFDVKD, per germline. This CDR3 spans 17 amino acids. In DNA form, the CDR3 reads TGTGCCACCAAGTGGGGAAGGGACTCGAGCTCCTACAATGAGCAGTTCTTC. It translates to CATKWGRDSSSYNEQFF.

The V and J genes are TRBV5-4 and TRBJ1-2; possibly TRBD1 for D (6 bases). The CDR3 runs 14 residues. Looked up from germline, CDR1 is SGHNT and CDR2 is YYREEE (reference sequence). V was pared by 4 bases and J by 4 bases, with 14 bases between. The CDR3, as DNA: TGTGCCAGCAGCCCCGGACAGACAAGCTATGGCTACACCTTC. Amino acids: CASSPGQTSYGYTF.

This clone occurred a few times. The rearrangement links TRBV7-8 to TRBJ2-7; 10 nucleotides align to TRBD2. The CDR3 sequence is 15 residues long. The J segment lost 3 bases and the V segment lost 5 bases, leaving 7 bases of the junction unmatched. The germline V gene has CDR1 SGHVS and CDR2 FQNEAQ. The CDR3 region has the DNA TGTGCCAGCAGCCCCAGGACTAGCGGAAACTACGAGCAGTACTTC. It codes for CASSPRTSGNYEQYF.

In DNA form, the CDR3 reads TGTGCCAGCAGGGAACAGGGGGCGATGTCCTACAATGAGCAGTTCTTC. Encoded protein: CASREQGAMSYNEQFF. J is TRBJ2-1 and V is TRBV27; 9 bases agree with TRBD1. CDR1 is MNHEY, CDR2 SMNVEV, per germline (reference sequence). The CDR3 contains 16 residues. Trimming cost V 6 bases and J 1 base; bases outside gene matches: 7.

The rearrangement joins TRBV4-1 to TRBJ1-6; unclear D gene. Germline CDR1 MGHRA, CDR2 YSYEKL. The CDR3 spans 13 residues. The ends were cut back, 0 bases at V and 13 bases at J, with 10 bases in the middle. The CDR3 region is CASSQDQRWPLHF. CDR3 sequence (DNA): TGCGCCAGCAGCCAAGATCAGAGGTGGCCCCTCCACTTT.

The genes are TRBV9 and TRBJ2-5, with 8 positions matching TRBD2. J lost 5 bases, V lost 0 bases, and 9 bases had no gene match. This CDR3 is 16 amino acids long. CDR1 is SGDLS and CDR2 is YYNGEE in the germline V gene. The CDR3 DNA reads TGTGCCAGCAGCGTAGCTTTGGGCGGGGGGTTTGAGACCCAGTACTTC. It encodes CASSVALGGGFETQYF.

This clone was found a few times. The rearrangement links TRBV3-1 (or the pseudogene TRBV3-2) to TRBJ1-2; 7 bases fit TRBD1. The CDR3 totals 13 residues. Germline trimming cut 4 bases from V and 7 bases from J; bases unmatched to any gene: 6. Germline V gives CDR1 LGHDT, CDR2 YNNKEL (reference sequence). DNA for the CDR3: TGTGCCAGCAGCCGGGGTAGGGGGCTTGGCTACACCTTC. Its translation is CASSRGRGLGYTF.

The chain carries TRBV5-1 and TRBJ1-2, with D maybe TRBD1 (5 bases). Germline CDR1 reads SGHRS; CDR2 reads YFSETQ. V was trimmed by 8 bases and J by 2 bases, leaving 13 bases between them. The CDR3 has 13 amino acids. CDR3 sequence (DNA): TGCGCCAGTAGGGTAGGGGAAAACTATGGCTACACCTTC. The encoded protein is CASRVGENYGYTF.

The CDR3: CASSPYSGGELFF. The CDR3 coding sequence is TGTGCCAGTAGCCCTTACAGCGGCGGGGAGCTGTTTTTT. The chain combines TRBV19 with TRBJ2-2; D may be TRBD2 (5 bases). Per the germline V gene, CDR1 is LNHDA and CDR2 is SQIVND (reference sequence). Trimming took 6 bases from V and 7 from J, leaving 12 bases between them. The CDR3 spans 13 residues.

The chain is built from TRBV27 and TRBJ1-6, with D possibly matching TRBD1 (5 bases). In germline, CDR1 is MNHEY, CDR2 SMNVEV (reference sequence). Trimming took off 3 bases at V and 14 bases at J, with 17 bases between the two ends. The CDR3 sequence is 14 residues long. CDR3 DNA sequence: TGTGCCAGCAGTTTGACGACTGGGGGGTCGGCCCTCCACTTT. This translates into CASSLTTGGSALHF.

The V and J genes are TRBV5-1 and TRBJ1-1; D is unclear. CDR3 length: 16 amino acids. The germline V and J ends were trimmed by 1 base and 6 bases, with 19 bases remaining between them. Looked up from germline, CDR1 is SGHRS and CDR2 is YFSETQ. In nucleotides, the CDR3 is TGCGCCAGCAGCTTGCCCCGGACTGCCACTCTTGCTGAAGCTTTCTTT. The encoded protein is CASSLPRTATLAEAFF.

This chain links TRBV4-2 with TRBJ2-5; 7 bases align to TRBD1. Germline V gene data show CDR1 as LGHNA and CDR2 as YNFKEQ. The CDR3 loop spans 16 amino acids. V lost 0 bases, J lost 4 bases, and 8 bases stayed unmatched. The DNA for the CDR3 is TGTGCCAGCAGCCAAGAAGAGGGGGCCGCCGTAGAGACCCAGTACTTC. Translated, it gives CASSQEEGAAVETQYF.

J is TRBJ2-5 and V is TRBV5-4; 8 bases are a match to TRBD1. V shed 3 bases and J 3 bases; nucleotides not matched to a gene: 1. Looked up from germline, CDR1 is SGHNT and CDR2 is YYREEE (reference sequence). This CDR3 has 13 residues. CDR3 sequence reads: CASSWDRKETQYF. The CDR3 nucleotides read TGTGCCAGCAGCTGGGACAGGAAAGAGACCCAGTACTTC.